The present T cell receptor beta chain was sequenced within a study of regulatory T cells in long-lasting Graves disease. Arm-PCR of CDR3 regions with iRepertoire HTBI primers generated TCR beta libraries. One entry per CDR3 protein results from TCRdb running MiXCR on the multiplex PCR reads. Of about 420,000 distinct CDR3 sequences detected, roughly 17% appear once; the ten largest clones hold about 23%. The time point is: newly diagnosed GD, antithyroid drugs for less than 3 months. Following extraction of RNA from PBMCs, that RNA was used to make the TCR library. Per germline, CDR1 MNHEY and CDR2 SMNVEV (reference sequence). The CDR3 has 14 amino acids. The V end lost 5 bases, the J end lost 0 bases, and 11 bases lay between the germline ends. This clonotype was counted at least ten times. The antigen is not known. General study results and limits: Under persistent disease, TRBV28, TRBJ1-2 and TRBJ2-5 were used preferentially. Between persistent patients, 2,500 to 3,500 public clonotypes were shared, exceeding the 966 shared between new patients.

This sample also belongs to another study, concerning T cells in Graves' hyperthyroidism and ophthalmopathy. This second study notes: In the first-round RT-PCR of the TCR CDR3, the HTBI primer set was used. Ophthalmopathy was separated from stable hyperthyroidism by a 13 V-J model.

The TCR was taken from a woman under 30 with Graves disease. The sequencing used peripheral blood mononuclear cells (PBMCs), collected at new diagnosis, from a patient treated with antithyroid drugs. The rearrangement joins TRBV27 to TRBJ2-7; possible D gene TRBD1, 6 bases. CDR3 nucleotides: TGTGCCAGCAGTCCGACAGGTAACTCCTACGAGCAGTACTTC. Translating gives CASSPTGNSYEQYF.